The clone carrying this T cell receptor beta chain was recorded a few times. Sample time point: sample taken at primary tumor resection. Sequencing covered unsorted whole RNA taken from tumor, nontumor lung or frozen PBMC. CDR3 length: 12 amino acids. Germline CDR1 SQVTM, CDR2 ANQGSEA. Trimming cost V 7 bases and J 4 bases; bases outside gene matches: 2. One entry per CDR3 protein, called by TCRdb with MiXCR from the 5' RACE reads. Of under 100,000 distinct CDR3 sequences in the sample, 7.5% to 10% were seen once. The data derive from a study of spatial heterogeneity in lung cancer. This receptor was obtained from a male donor with early-stage non-small cell lung cancer. The genes are TRBV29-1 and TRBJ2-5; 11 positions agree with TRBD2. The source was PBMCs, collected at surgery. CDR3 sequence reads: CSGGTSGETQYF. CDR3 in DNA: TGCAGCGGTGGGACTAGCGGAGAGACCCAGTACTTC.